This TCR beta chain was observed in a study of cytomegalovirus exposure and HLA in healthy donors. On this clone: What it binds is unknown.

This CDR3 is 15 amino acids long. Germline V lookup: CDR1 SQVTM, CDR2 ANQGSEA. V lost 0 bases to trimming and J lost 7 bases; unmatched junction nucleotides: 8. The PCR made use of 60 Vbeta and 13 Jbeta primers. Profiling relied on immunoSEQ multiplex PCR, and the TCRdb table lists in-frame clones only, not all of them. The sample lists approximately 130,000 clones, 60% to 80% occurring once. General study findings and limits: Immune exposure was documented only through CMV serostatus.

The sample was PBMCs. This chain uses TRBV29-1 with TRBJ2-1, with 8 bases lining up with TRBD2. This sequence originates from a man in his fifties in good health and CMV-seronegative. The CDR3 DNA reads TGCAGCGTTGAAGAGGTAGCGGGATGGGGGAATGAGCAGTTCTTC. It specifies CSVEEVAGWGNEQFF.